The present entry profiles one T cell receptor (beta chain) with its context. The method was immunoSEQ multiplex PCR; TCRdb's version includes in-frame clones alone and lacks a portion of them. The sample carries roughly 45,000 clones, 95% recorded once. The sample is drawn from a study of T cell changes during pregnancy in multiple sclerosis. Germline values: CDR1 MNHEY, CDR2 SMNVEV (reference sequence). This CDR3 is built from 16 residues. V dropped 6 bases and J dropped 1; count of bases not matched to a gene: 9. The rearrangement uses TRBV27 and TRBJ2-1, with TRBD2 identical over 7 bases. The source material was CD8+ T cells from peripheral blood mononuclear cells, sampled in the first trimester of pregnancy. This TCR derives from a female donor with multiple sclerosis, enrolled in a pregnancy study. As DNA, the CDR3 is TGTGCCAGCAGGGCTTGGGCTAGCGGATCCTACAATGAGCAGTTCTTC. Protein sequence: CASRAWASGSYNEQFF.